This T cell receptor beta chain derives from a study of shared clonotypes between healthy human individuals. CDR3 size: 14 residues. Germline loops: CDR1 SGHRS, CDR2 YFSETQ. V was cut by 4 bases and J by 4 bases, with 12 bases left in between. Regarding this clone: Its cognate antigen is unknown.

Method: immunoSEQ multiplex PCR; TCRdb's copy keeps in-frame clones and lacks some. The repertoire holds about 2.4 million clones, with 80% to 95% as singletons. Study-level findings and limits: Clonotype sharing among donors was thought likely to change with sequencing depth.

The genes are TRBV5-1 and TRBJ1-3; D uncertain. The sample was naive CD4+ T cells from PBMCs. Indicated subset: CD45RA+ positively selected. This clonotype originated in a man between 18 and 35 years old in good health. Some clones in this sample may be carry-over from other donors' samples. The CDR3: CASSPDGVGNTIYF. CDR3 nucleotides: TGCGCCAGCAGCCCGGATGGGGTCGGAAACACCATATATTTT.